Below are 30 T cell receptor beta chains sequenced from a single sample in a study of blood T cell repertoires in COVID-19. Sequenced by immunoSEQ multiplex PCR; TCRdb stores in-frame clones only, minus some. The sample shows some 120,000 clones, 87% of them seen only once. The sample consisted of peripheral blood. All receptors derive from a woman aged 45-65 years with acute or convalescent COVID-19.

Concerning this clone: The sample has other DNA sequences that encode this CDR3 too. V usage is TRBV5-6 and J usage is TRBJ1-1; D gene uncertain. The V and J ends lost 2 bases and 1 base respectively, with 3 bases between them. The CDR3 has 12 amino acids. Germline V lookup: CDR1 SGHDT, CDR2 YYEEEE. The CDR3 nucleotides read TGTGCCAGCAGCTTTAGGAACACTGAAGCTTTCTTT. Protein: CASSFRNTEAFF.

The DNA for the CDR3 is TGTGCCAGCAGCCTCTCCGTTTATGGCTACACCTTC. Its translation: CASSLSVYGYTF. V and J are TRBV11-3 and TRBJ1-2; no clear D gene. V lost 5 bases, J lost 5 bases, and 9 bases lay in between. Germline V CDR1 and CDR2: SGHNT, YENEEA. The length of the CDR3 is 12 residues.

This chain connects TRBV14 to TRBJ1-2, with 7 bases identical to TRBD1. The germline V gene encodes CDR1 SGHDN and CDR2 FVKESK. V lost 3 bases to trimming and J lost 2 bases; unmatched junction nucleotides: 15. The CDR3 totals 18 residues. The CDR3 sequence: CASSHPRGTATFNYGYTF. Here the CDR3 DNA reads TGTGCCAGCAGCCACCCGAGGGGGACAGCGACCTTCAACTATGGCTACACCTTC. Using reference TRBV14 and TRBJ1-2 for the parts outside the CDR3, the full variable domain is EAGVTQFPSHSVIEKGQTVTLRCDPISGHDNLYWYRRVMGKEIKFLLHFVKESKQDESGMPNNRFLAERTGGTYSTLKVQPAELEDSGVYFCASSHPRGTATFNYGYTFGSGTRLTVV.

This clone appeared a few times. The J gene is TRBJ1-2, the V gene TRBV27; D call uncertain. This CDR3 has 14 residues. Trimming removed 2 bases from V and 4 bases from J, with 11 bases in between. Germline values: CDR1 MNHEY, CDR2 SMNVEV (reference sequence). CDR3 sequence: CASSLRARGYGYTF. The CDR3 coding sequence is TGTGCCAGCAGTTTAAGGGCTCGGGGCTATGGCTACACCTTC.

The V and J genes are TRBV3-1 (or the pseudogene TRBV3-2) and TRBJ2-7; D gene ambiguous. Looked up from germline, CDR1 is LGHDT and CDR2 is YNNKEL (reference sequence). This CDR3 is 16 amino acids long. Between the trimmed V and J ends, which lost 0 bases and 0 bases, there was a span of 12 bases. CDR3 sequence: CASSQDGPPSSYEQYF. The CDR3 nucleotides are TGTGCCAGCAGCCAAGATGGGCCCCCGTCCTCCTACGAGCAGTACTTC.

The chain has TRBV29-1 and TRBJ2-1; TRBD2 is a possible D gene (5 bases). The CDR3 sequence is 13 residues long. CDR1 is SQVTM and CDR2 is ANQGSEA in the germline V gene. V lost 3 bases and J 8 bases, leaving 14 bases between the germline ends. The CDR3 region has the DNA TGCAGCGTTGACCCCGTGAGGGCGCATGAGCAGTTCTTC. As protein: CSVDPVRAHEQFF.

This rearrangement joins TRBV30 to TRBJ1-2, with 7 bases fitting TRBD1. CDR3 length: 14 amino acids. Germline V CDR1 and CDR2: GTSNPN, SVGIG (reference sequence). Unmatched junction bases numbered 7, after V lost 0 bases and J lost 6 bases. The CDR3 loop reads CAWSVRDSNHGYTF. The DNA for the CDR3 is TGTGCCTGGAGTGTACGGGACAGTAATCATGGCTACACCTTC.

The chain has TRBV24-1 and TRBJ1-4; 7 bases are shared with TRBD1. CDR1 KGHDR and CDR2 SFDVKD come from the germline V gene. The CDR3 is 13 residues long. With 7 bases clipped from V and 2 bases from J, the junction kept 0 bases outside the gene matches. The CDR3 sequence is CATSRGTNEKLFF. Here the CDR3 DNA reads TGTGCCACCAGCAGGGGGACTAATGAAAAACTGTTTTTT.

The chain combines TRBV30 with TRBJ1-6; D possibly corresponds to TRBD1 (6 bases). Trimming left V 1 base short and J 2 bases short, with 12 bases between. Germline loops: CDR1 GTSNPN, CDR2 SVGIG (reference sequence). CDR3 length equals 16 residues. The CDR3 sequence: CAWSGGGATYNSPLHF. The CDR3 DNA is TGTGCCTGGAGTGGCGGGGGGGCAACCTATAATTCACCCCTCCACTTT.

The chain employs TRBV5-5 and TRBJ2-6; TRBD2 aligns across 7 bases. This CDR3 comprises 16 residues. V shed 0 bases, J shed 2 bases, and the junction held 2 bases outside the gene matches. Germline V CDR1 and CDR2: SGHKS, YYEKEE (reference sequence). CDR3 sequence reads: CASSLVGGTGANVLTF. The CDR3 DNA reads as TGTGCCAGCAGCTTGGTGGGAGGGACTGGGGCCAACGTCCTGACTTTC.

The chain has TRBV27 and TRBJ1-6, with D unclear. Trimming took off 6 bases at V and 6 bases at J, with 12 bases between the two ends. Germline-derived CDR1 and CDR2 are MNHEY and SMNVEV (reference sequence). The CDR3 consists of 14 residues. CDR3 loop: CASRYPPVNSPLHF. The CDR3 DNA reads TGTGCCAGCAGGTACCCCCCGGTTAATTCACCCCTCCACTTT.

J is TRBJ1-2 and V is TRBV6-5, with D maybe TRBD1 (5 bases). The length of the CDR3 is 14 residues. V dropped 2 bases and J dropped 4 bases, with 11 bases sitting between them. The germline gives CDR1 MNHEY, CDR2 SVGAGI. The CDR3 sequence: CASSYGGALYGYTF. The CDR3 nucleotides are TGTGCCAGCAGTTACGGCGGGGCCCTCTATGGCTACACCTTC.

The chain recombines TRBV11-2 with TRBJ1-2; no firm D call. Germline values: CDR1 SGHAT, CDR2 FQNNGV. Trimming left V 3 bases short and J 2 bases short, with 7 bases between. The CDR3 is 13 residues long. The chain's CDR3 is CASSLRANYGYTF. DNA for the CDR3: TGTGCCAGCAGCTTGAGGGCGAACTATGGCTACACCTTC.

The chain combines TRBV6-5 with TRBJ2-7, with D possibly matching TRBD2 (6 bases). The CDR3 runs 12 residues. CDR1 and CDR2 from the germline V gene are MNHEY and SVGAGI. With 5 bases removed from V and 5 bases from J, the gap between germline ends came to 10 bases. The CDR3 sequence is CASSRRGDEQYF. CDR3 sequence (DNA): TGTGCCAGCAGTAGGAGGGGCGACGAGCAGTACTTC.

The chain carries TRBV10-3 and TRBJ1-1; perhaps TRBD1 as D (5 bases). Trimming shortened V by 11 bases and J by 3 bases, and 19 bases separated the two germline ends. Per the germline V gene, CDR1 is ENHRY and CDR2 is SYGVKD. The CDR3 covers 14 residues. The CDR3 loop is CASSARGLDTEAFF. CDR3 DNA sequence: TGTGCCTCTAGCGCCCGGGGGTTGGACACTGAAGCTTTCTTT.

In nucleotides, the CDR3 is TGCGCCAGCAGCTTGGGGGTGACCAACAGGCTTATGAACACTGAAGCTTTCTTT. Its translation: CASSLGVTNRLMNTEAFF. This sequence joins TRBV5-1 and TRBJ1-1; D is perhaps TRBD1 (5 bases). Trimming cost V 0 bases and J 0 bases, with 18 bases left between them. Looked up from germline, CDR1 is SGHRS and CDR2 is YFSETQ. There are 18 residues in the CDR3.

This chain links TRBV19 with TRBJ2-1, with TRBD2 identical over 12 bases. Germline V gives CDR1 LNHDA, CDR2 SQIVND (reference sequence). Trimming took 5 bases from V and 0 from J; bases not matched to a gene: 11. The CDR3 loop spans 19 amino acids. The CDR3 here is CASSLRLAGGPSSYNEQFF. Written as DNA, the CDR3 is TGTGCCAGTAGTCTACGCCTAGCGGGAGGGCCGAGCTCCTACAATGAGCAGTTCTTC. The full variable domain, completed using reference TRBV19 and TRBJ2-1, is DGGITQSPKYLFRKEGQNVTLSCEQNLNHDAMYWYRQDPGQGLRLIYYSQIVNDFQKGDIAEGYSVSREKKESFPLTVTSAQKNPTAFYLCASSLRLAGGPSSYNEQFFGPGTRLTVL.

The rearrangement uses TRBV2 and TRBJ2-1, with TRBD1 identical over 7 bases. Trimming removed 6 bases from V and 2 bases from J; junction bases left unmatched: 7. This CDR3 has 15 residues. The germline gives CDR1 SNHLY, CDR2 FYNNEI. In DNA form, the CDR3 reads TGTGCCAGCAGCGCTACAGGGGCGGCCTACAATGAGCAGTTCTTC. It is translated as CASSATGAAYNEQFF.

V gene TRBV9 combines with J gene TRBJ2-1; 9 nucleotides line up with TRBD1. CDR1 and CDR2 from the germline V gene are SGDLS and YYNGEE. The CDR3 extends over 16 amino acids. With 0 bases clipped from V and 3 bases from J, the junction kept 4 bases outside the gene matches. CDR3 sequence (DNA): TGTGCCAGCAGCGTAGCTGCGACAGGGGGCTACAATGAGCAGTTCTTC. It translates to CASSVAATGGYNEQFF.

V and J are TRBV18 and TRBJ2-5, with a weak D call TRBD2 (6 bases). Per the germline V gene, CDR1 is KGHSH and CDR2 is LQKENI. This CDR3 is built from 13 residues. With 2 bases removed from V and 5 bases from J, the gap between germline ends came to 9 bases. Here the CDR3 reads CASSPRREETQYF. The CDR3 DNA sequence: TGTGCCAGCTCACCAAGGAGGGAGGAGACCCAGTACTTC.

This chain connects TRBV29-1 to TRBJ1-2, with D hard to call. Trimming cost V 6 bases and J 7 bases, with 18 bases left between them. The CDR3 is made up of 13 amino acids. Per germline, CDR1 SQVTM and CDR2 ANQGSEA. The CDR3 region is CSVLQSPLGGYTF. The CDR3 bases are TGCAGCGTGCTACAGTCCCCTTTGGGTGGCTACACCTTC.

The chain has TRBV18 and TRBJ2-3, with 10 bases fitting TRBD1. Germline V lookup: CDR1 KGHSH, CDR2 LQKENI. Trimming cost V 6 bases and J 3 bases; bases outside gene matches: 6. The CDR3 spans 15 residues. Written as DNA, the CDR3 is TGTGCCAGCTCCCCGACAGGGGGCGGGACAGATACGCAGTATTTT. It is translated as CASSPTGGGTDTQYF.

This CDR3 reads CASSWTGSNQPQHF. CDR3 bases: TGTGCCAGCAGTTGGACAGGGAGCAATCAGCCCCAGCATTTT. J is TRBJ1-5 and V is TRBV28, with 8 bases that match TRBD1. Trimming took 4 bases from V and 1 from J; bases not matched to a gene: 0. This CDR3 is 14 amino acids long. Per the germline V gene, CDR1 is MDHEN and CDR2 is SYDVKM.

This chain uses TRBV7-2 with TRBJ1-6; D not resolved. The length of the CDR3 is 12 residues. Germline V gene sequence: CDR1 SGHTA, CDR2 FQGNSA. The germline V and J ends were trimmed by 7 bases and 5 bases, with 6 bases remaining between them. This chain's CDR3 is CASTKNNSPLHF. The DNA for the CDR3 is TGTGCCAGCACCAAAAATAATTCACCCCTCCACTTT.

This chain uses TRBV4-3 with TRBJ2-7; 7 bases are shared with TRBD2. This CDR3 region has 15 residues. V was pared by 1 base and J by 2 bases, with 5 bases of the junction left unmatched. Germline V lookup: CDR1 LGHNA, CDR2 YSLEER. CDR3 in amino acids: CASSQGLADTYEQYF. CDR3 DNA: TGCGCCAGCAGCCAAGGCCTAGCGGATACCTACGAGCAGTACTTC.

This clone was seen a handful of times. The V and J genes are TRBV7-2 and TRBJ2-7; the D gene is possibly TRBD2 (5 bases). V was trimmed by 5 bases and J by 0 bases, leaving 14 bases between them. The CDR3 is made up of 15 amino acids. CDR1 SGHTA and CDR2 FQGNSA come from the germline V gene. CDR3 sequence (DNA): TGTGCCAGCAGCCCCCTCGGGGAAGTCTCCTACGAGCAGTACTTC. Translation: CASSPLGEVSYEQYF.

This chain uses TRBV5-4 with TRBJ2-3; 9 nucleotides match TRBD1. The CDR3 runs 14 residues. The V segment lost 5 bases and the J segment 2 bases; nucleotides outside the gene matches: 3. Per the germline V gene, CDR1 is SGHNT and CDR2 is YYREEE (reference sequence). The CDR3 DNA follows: TGTGCCAGCAGGGGACAGGGACTCACAGATACGCAGTATTTT. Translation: CASRGQGLTDTQYF.

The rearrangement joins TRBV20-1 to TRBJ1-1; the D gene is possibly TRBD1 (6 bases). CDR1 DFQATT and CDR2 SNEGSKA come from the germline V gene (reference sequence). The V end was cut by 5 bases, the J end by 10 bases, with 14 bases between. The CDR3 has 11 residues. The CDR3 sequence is CSALRGAGAFF. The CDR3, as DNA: TGCAGTGCTCTCCGGGGGGCAGGAGCTTTCTTT.

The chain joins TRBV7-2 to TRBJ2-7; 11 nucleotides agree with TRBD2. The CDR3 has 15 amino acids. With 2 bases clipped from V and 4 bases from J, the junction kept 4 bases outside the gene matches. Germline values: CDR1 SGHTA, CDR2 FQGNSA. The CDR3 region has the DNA TGTGCCAGCAGCTTAACTAGCGGGAGCTGGTACGAGCAGTACTTC. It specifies CASSLTSGSWYEQYF.

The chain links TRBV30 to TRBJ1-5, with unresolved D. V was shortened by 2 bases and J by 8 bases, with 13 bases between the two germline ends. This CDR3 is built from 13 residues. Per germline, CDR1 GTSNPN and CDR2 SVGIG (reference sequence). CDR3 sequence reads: CAWSSEAGKPQHF. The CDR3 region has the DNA TGTGCCTGGAGTTCCGAGGCGGGGAAGCCCCAGCATTTT.